The clone carrying this T cell receptor beta chain came up a few times. Reasons for excluding patients were uncontrolled infection, other autoimmune disease, pregnancy or lactation. The V and J ends lost 0 bases and 4 bases respectively, with 6 bases between them. This CDR3 contains 12 residues. The germline V gene encodes CDR1 SQVTM and CDR2 ANQGSEA. TCR beta CDR3 region amplification was performed from RNA transcripts. An initial round of RT-PCR targeting the TCR CDR3 relied on the HTBI primer set. TCRdb re-called the multiplex PCR reads through MiXCR, storing one row per CDR3 protein. The data hold a few hundred thousand distinct CDR3 sequences, with around 43% observed a single time. The record originates from a study of T cells in Graves' hyperthyroidism and ophthalmopathy.

Sequenced: peripheral blood or thyroid tissue (not recorded which). The origin of this receptor is an adult woman with Graves' disease, either hyperthyroidism or ophthalmopathy (not recorded which). The chain employs TRBV29-1 and TRBJ1-1; D uncertain. CDR3 sequence reads: CSVEEERTEAFF. CDR3 coding DNA: TGCAGCGTTGAAGAGGAACGCACTGAAGCTTTCTTT.